This is a list of T cell receptor beta chains from one sample in a study of memory CD4+ T cells and cytomegalovirus serostatus. The repertoire was sequenced with immunoSEQ multiplex PCR; TCRdb's copy has only in-frame clones and lacks some. The sample lists about 29,000 clones, more than 70% occurring once. Sequencing was performed on memory CD4+ T cells from blood. The receptors originated from an adult in good health and CMV-seronegative. CDR3s include the opening cysteine and the closing phenylalanine or tryptophan. Each record gives: V gene, CDR3 protein.

>TRBV29-1
CSVTPGQGADAFF
>TRBV18
CASPREGAPTEAFF
>TRBV28
CASSLGQGLREQYF
>TRBV9
CASSVEGVGSYNEQFF
>TRBV4-3
CASSQEGGRGYGYTF
>TRBV2
CASRATSSGELFF
>TRBV10-1
CAHAGDCGDQPQHF
>TRBV5-1
CASSFSTVRTGELFF
>TRBV7-8
CASSQRDQGHQPQHF
>TRBV19
CASSIPGLTGELFF
>TRBV5-1
CASSLAVGWTHNEQFF
>TRBV11-2
CASSFKGTTGTQYF
>TRBV5-4
CASSLELRDPAQLVEKLFF
>TRBV11-3
CASNTPRDGDNEQFF
>TRBV7-8
CASSLRGGEGAFF
>TRBV19
CASSISTGELFF
>TRBV5-4
CASSLYSRGRYYGYTF
>TRBV11-3
CASSPPGFYNEQFF
>TRBV7-2
CASSFGSGQGDTQYF
>TRBV6-6
CASSTQGAADYGYTF
>TRBV27
CASWDRDNYGYTF
>TRBV10-3
CAIREGGPNQPQHF
>TRBV19
CASSMTPRAGAFF
>TRBV19
CASHPGQGDYGYTF
>TRBV5-1
CASSLEGQGIFANTGELFF
>TRBV9
CASSGESGDYGYTF
>TRBV9
CASSVGTGTEAFF
>TRBV30
CAWGTSGEEETQYF
>TRBV6-5
CASSSTPGQGGDEQYF
>TRBV18
CASSKEGRVVDEQFF
>TRBV19
CASSPGLANTGELFF
>TRBV5-1
CASSLGRNPSTDTQYF
>TRBV7-9
CASSAMAGGTEAFF
>TRBV7-8
CASSSITNYGYTF
>TRBV6-1
CASSASRQGNTGELFF
>TRBV7-9
CASSWTGGDGYTF
>TRBV7-9
CASTGRLNTEAFF
>TRBV19
CATSFRTGGSEQYF
>TRBV30
CAWSLGGWGDQPQHF
>TRBV7-9
CASSRGGQADQQYF
>TRBV11-1
CASSLDDSPLHF
>TRBV9
CASSPSTVGGYTF
>TRBV5-1
CASSPRDRPNAFF
>TRBV5-1
CASSSGWVDNSPLHF
>TRBV20-1
CSAKRDSQQYF
>TRBV6-1
CASSGREIGPYEQYF